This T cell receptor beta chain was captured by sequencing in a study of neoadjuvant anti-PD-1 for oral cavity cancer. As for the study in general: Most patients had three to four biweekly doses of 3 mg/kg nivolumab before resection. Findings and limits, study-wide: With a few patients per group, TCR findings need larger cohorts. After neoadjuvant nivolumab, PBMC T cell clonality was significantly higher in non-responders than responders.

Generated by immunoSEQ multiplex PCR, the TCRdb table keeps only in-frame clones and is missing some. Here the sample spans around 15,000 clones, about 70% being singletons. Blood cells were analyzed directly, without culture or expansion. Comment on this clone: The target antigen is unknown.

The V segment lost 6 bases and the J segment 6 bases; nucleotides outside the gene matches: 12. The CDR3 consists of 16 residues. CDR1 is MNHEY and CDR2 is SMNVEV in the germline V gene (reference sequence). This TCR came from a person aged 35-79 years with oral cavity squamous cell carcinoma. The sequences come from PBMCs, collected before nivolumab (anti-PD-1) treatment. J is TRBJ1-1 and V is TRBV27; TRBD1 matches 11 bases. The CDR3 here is CASSPGQGAWQAEAFF. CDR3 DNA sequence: TGTGCCAGCAGCCCCGGACAGGGGGCTTGGCAAGCTGAAGCTTTCTTT.